This TCR beta chain was sequenced in a study of regulatory T cells in long-lasting Graves disease (dated by TCRdb to about 2021). With respect to the entire study: To count as having persistent Graves' disease, a patient had to have received antithyroid drug treatment for over 5 years with TSH receptor autoantibodies remaining persistently positive. The study took place in China and was registered as a clinical trial. A total of roughly 35 samples underwent TCR sequencing: about 13 from persistent and roughly 20 from newly diagnosed Graves' disease patients. This study used TCR sequencing and RNA sequencing of peripheral blood to compare persistent Graves' disease patients against newly diagnosed Graves' disease patients. In the clinical cohort, patients with persistent Graves' disease had used antithyroid drugs for an average of roughly ten years.

Points the paper makes about the study in general: Because the primary lesion, thyroid tissue, could not be accessed, the study looked at peripheral blood alone. TRBV28, TRBJ1-2 and TRBJ2-5 were preferentially used in persistent disease, while TRBV20-1 and TRBJ2-1 were favored in newly diagnosed disease. The authors acknowledged the small sample size as a limitation that may reduce accuracy. A larger number of public clonotypes was shared among persistent patients (approximately 3,000) than among newly diagnosed patients (around 880). Persistent Graves' disease patients showed lower TCR Shannon entropy and fewer highly expanded clones than newly diagnosed patients, suggesting clonal expansion. Only the TCR beta chain was sequenced and analyzed.

To note about this clonotype: Which antigen it targets is not known. One base away there is no much larger clone; base qualities are not given.

Spanning cysteine to phenylalanine, the CDR3 consists of 15 amino acids. Only CDR3 DNA remains: 45 bases, in frame from the first base. CDR1 and CDR2, looked up from the germline V gene (reference sequence), are LNHDA and SQIVND. Trimming removed 5 bases from V and 6 bases from J, leaving 16 bases between the germline ends. Library construction relied on multiplex PCR. The instrument given in TCRdb is Illumina HiSeq 4000. iRepertoire HTBI primers and Arm-PCR amplification of CDR3 regions were used to construct TCR beta libraries. PCR products were gel purified before sequencing. Processing in the source paper ran as follows. Gene usage analysis of CDR3 amino acid clonotypes used the roughly 60 TRBV and 14 to 15 TRBJ segments found across samples. COPE and FqMerger were used to merge filtered high-quality paired reads into contigs. BLAST was used to align contigs to IMGT TRBV, TRBD and TRBJ reference genes, with CDR3 defined following IMGT. Highly expanded clones were defined as clonotypes with a frequency above 0.1%. Shannon entropy served as the measure of repertoire diversity, while the Gini coefficient captured V-J evenness. Clonotypes shared by more than one individual were considered public. TCRdb applied fastp at Q25 and MiXCR to the public reads, then kept only in-frame beta chains. Rows merge per CDR3 protein into single entries with the most common DNA and genes. TCRdb's processing, not the authors' own work, is the source of the V and J calls. The sample table records around 450,000 distinct CDR3 sequences; roughly 21% of these occur just once. The top ten clonotypes cover 6.5% to 9% of the sample.

This specimen's time point label, interpreted: persistent/refractory GD, antithyroid drugs over 5 years with positive TRAb. For both TCR sequencing and RNA sequencing, RNA was extracted from PBMCs in TRIzol. Graves' disease was diagnosed according to American Thyroid Association guidelines. The patients came from an endocrinology department in Xi'an, China. From each patient, around 9.3 milliliters of peripheral blood was collected into an EDTA anticoagulant tube. Ficoll Paque Plus density gradient separation was used to isolate PBMCs, and no further T cell sorting was performed. RNA quality was checked with an Agilent 2100 Bioanalyzer and agarose gel, and concentration with a NanoDrop 2000.

The sequence came from a female donor with Graves disease. Sequences were derived from peripheral blood mononuclear cells (PBMCs), sampled when the disease was refractory, from a patient treated with antithyroid drugs. The chain employs TRBV19 and TRBJ1-4, and possibly TRBD1, on 5 matching bases. The sequenced DNA: TGTGCCAGTAGTCCTACGTGGGGCAATGATGAAAAACTGTTTTTT. This translates into CASSPTWGNDEKLFF.